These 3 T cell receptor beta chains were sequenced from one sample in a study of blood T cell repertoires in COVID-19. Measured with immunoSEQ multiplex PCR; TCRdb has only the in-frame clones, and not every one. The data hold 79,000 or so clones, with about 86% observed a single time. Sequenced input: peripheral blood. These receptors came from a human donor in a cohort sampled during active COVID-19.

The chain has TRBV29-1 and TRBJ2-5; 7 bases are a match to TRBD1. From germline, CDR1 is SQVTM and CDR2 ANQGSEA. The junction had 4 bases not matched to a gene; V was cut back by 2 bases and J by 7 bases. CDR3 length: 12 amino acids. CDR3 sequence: CSVERGQRTQYF. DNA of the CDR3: TGCAGCGTTGAACGGGGACAGCGGACCCAGTACTTC.

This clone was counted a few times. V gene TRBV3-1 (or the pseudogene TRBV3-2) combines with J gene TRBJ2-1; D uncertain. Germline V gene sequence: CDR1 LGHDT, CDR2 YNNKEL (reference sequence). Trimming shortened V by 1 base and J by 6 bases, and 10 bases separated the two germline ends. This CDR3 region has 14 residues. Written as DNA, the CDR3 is TGTGCCAGCAGCCAAGGAGAAGTGTTCAATGAGCAGTTCTTC. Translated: CASSQGEVFNEQFF.

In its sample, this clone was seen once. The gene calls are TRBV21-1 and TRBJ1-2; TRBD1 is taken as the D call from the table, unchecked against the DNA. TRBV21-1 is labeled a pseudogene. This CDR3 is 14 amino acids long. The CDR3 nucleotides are TGTGCCAGCAGCAAAGAACAGGGAGACTATGGCTACACCTTC. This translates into CASSKEQGDYGYTF.